This record looks at one T cell receptor (beta chain) sequence and its context. The target antigen is unknown. The data were taken from a study of resident and recirculating memory T cells in vitiligo. For the study at large: Samples were epidermis from two lesional and two nonlesional sites, plus PBMCs. Broader study findings: Clonality differed among vitiligo lesions, with no unique dominant clone.

The protocol was immunoSEQ multiplex PCR, while the TCRdb copy is restricted to in-frame clones and leaves out a portion. The sample contains tens of thousands of clones, approximately 93% of which appear only once. Germline loops: CDR1 LNHDA, CDR2 SQIVND (reference sequence). With 5 bases removed from V and 4 bases from J, the gap between germline ends came to 17 bases. CDR3 length: 15 amino acids. This rearrangement joins TRBV19 to TRBJ1-1, with a possible D match to TRBD1 (6 bases). The material sequenced was blood. This clonotype was obtained from a male donor with vitiligo. DNA of the CDR3: TGTGCCAGTAGTCCCCAAAGGGGGATTGGCACTGAAGCTTTCTTT. This sequence encodes CASSPQRGIGTEAFF.